These 28 T cell receptor beta chains were all obtained from the same sample, sequenced in a study of T cell responses to AZD1222 COVID-19 vaccine. The data were produced by immunoSEQ multiplex PCR, yet TCRdb's version contains in-frame clones alone and is incomplete. The table shows around 85,000 clones, with 90% occurring only once. Sequencing was performed on peripheral blood, taken 28 days after the second AZD1222 dose. These receptors all stem from an adult who received the AZD1222 COVID-19 vaccine.

The J gene is TRBJ2-3, the V gene TRBV19; the match to TRBD2 covers 13 bases. The CDR3 totals 15 residues. The V gene's germline CDR1 is LNHDA and CDR2 SQIVND (reference sequence). V dropped 7 bases and J dropped 11; count of bases not matched to a gene: 12. The CDR3: CASKPGTSGAIEQYF. The CDR3 bases are TGTGCCAGTAAGCCCGGGACTAGCGGGGCGATCGAGCAGTATTTT.

V usage is TRBV5-5 and J usage is TRBJ1-1; possibly TRBD1 for D (6 bases). Trimming removed 5 bases from V and 2 bases from J, with 19 bases in between. The CDR3 is 16 amino acids. The V gene's germline CDR1 is SGHKS and CDR2 YYEKEE (reference sequence). The chain's CDR3 is CASSFGTSILNTEAFF. CDR3 DNA sequence: TGTGCCAGCAGTTTCGGGACATCGATCTTAAACACTGAAGCTTTCTTT.

The genes are TRBV27 and TRBJ2-2; 7 nucleotides line up with TRBD1. This CDR3 has 13 amino acids. CDR1 is MNHEY, CDR2 SMNVEV, per germline (reference sequence). With V trimmed by 7 bases and J by 4 bases, 3 bases remained unmatched. The CDR3 loop reads CASNNRGTGELFF. The CDR3 DNA reads as TGTGCCAGCAACAACAGGGGCACCGGGGAGCTGTTTTTT.

This sequence joins TRBV10-1 and TRBJ2-3, with 7 bases fitting TRBD2. The CDR3 is 17 amino acids. From germline, CDR1 is WNHNN and CDR2 SYGVQD (reference sequence). The ends lost 4 bases at V and 1 base at J; junction bases unmatched: 11. As DNA, the CDR3 is TGCGCCAGCAGTGGGATTTCAGCGGGGACCGGCACAGATACGCAGTATTTT. Protein product: CASSGISAGTGTDTQYF.

The rearrangement joins TRBV28 to TRBJ1-6, with 8 positions matching TRBD1. CDR3 length equals 14 residues. Germline CDR1 reads MDHEN; CDR2 reads SYDVKM. V shed 3 bases and J 13 bases; nucleotides not matched to a gene: 8. The CDR3 nucleotides read TGTGCCAGCAGTTTCCGGGACAGGATCAGGCCCCTCCACTTT. It specifies CASSFRDRIRPLHF. Combining the CDR3 with reference TRBV28 and TRBJ1-6 gives the whole variable domain DVKVTQSSRYLVKRTGEKVFLECVQDMDHENMFWYRQDPGLGLRLIYFSYDVKMKEKGDIPEGYSVSREKKERFSLILESASTNQTSMYLCASSFRDRIRPLHFGNGTRLTVT.

The chain recombines TRBV19 with TRBJ1-1; D is possibly TRBD1 (5 bases). Trimming removed 5 bases at V and 5 bases at J, with 15 bases between. This CDR3 contains 14 residues. CDR1 LNHDA and CDR2 SQIVND come from the germline V gene (reference sequence). CDR3: CASSPPGGPTEAFF. In DNA form, the CDR3 reads TGTGCCAGTAGTCCTCCCGGGGGTCCAACTGAAGCTTTCTTT.

A few counts support this clone. This chain joins TRBV28 and TRBJ1-2, with TRBD1 matching 9 bases. V was pared by 5 bases and J by 6 bases, with 1 base of the junction left unmatched. CDR3 length: 12 amino acids. In germline, CDR1 is MDHEN, CDR2 SYDVKM. CDR3 nucleotide sequence: TGTGCCAGCAGTCGGACAGGGGATGGCTACACCTTC. Its translation: CASSRTGDGYTF.

This clone has more than one count but fewer than ten. J is TRBJ1-2 and V is TRBV3-1 (or the pseudogene TRBV3-2); D not certain. There are 13 residues in the CDR3. The germline V gene encodes CDR1 LGHDT and CDR2 YNNKEL (reference sequence). The V end lost 4 bases, the J end lost 3 bases, and 9 bases lay between the germline ends. The CDR3 nucleotides are TGTGCCAGCAGCCCCGCCAGGTACTATGGCTACACCTTC. This codes for CASSPARYYGYTF.

The chain carries TRBV5-1 and TRBJ1-1; no reliable D call. The V end lost 5 bases, the J end lost 4 bases, and 6 bases lay between the germline ends. CDR1 is SGHRS, CDR2 YFSETQ, per germline. The CDR3 has 11 residues. For the CDR3, the DNA is TGCGCCAGCAGGCTGGCCACTGAAGCTTTCTTT. Its translation is CASRLATEAFF.

The chain links TRBV14 to TRBJ2-5; 7 bases match TRBD1. This CDR3 spans 15 amino acids. J gave up 2 bases and V 4 bases, and 7 bases lay outside the gene matches. The germline gives CDR1 SGHDN, CDR2 FVKESK. The CDR3 spells CASSPTTGPQETQYF. CDR3 coding DNA: TGTGCCAGCAGCCCAACGACAGGGCCTCAAGAGACCCAGTACTTC.

DNA of the CDR3: TGTGCCAGCAGCATAGGACAGGCACTAGACTATGGCTACACCTTC. Translating it yields CASSIGQALDYGYTF. The gene calls are TRBV5-6 and TRBJ1-2; TRBD1 aligns across 7 bases. Germline loops: CDR1 SGHDT, CDR2 YYEEEE. V trimming: 4 bases; J trimming: 3 bases; junction bases outside the gene matches: 9. The CDR3 covers 15 residues.

This clone was recorded only once. This rearrangement joins TRBV6-2 or TRBV6-3 to TRBJ2-3, with TRBD1 identical over 10 bases. The CDR3 covers 15 residues. V shed 3 bases, J shed 5 bases, and the junction held 5 bases outside the gene matches. Germline V lookup: CDR1 MNHEY, CDR2 SVGEGT. The CDR3 sequence is CASSYLGTGEDTQYF. CDR3 nucleotide sequence: TGTGCCAGCAGTTATCTTGGGACAGGGGAAGATACGCAGTATTTT.

The chain links TRBV7-9 to TRBJ1-6; D gene ambiguous. This CDR3 region has 15 residues. Trimming cost V 3 bases and J 4 bases, with 10 bases left between them. The germline gives CDR1 SEHNR, CDR2 FQNEAQ (reference sequence). CDR3 protein: CASSFQAGYNSPLHF. The CDR3 DNA reads as TGTGCCAGCAGCTTCCAGGCAGGTTATAATTCACCCCTCCACTTT.

The chain carries TRBV13 and TRBJ2-2; D is unresolved. This CDR3 has 13 amino acids. Trimming cost V 5 bases and J 0 bases, with 4 bases left between them. CDR1 and CDR2 (germline): PRHDT, FYEKMQ (reference sequence). This chain's CDR3 is CASSPANTGELFF. The CDR3 DNA reads as TGTGCCAGCAGCCCAGCGAACACCGGGGAGCTGTTTTTT.

This chain uses TRBV28 with TRBJ2-7; D is uncertain. The CDR3 is 12 residues long. Per germline, CDR1 MDHEN and CDR2 SYDVKM. V lost 6 bases and J 0 bases, leaving 6 bases between the germline ends. The CDR3 DNA reads as TGTGCCAGCAGACCTAGCTCCTACGAGCAGTACTTC. Protein product: CASRPSSYEQYF. The whole variable domain, filled in from reference TRBV28 and TRBJ2-7, reads DVKVTQSSRYLVKRTGEKVFLECVQDMDHENMFWYRQDPGLGLRLIYFSYDVKMKEKGDIPEGYSVSREKKERFSLILESASTNQTSMYLCASRPSSYEQYFGPGTRLTVT.

This chain links TRBV5-1 with TRBJ1-2; D gene unclear. Germline CDR1 is SGHRS and CDR2 is YFSETQ. This CDR3 comprises 16 residues. Trimming took 4 bases from V and 0 from J, leaving 16 bases between them. CDR3 coding DNA: TGCGCCAGCAGCGTGGGCGGGTCGGTCGCTAACTATGGCTACACCTTC. Its translation is CASSVGGSVANYGYTF.

CDR3: CASSANSYEQYF. The CDR3 region has the DNA TGTGCCAGCAGCGCCAACAGTTACGAGCAGTACTTC. V and J are TRBV9 and TRBJ2-7; D not certain. CDR1 and CDR2 (germline): SGDLS, YYNGEE. The V end was cut by 3 bases, the J end by 4 bases, with 8 bases between. This CDR3 is built from 12 residues.

This chain uses TRBV28 with TRBJ2-3; 7 bases line up with TRBD2. V trimming: 5 bases; J trimming: 7 bases; junction bases outside the gene matches: 3. The CDR3 spans 12 residues. Germline V CDR1 and CDR2: MDHEN, SYDVKM. CDR3 coding DNA: TGTGCCAGCAGTCCCGGGGGGTATACGCAGTATTTT. Its translation is CASSPGGYTQYF. Using reference TRBV28 and TRBJ2-3 for the parts outside the CDR3, the full variable domain is DVKVTQSSRYLVKRTGEKVFLECVQDMDHENMFWYRQDPGLGLRLIYFSYDVKMKEKGDIPEGYSVSREKKERFSLILESASTNQTSMYLCASSPGGYTQYFGPGTRLTVL.

This clone appeared once. The chain links TRBV5-1 to TRBJ1-1; D might be TRBD1 (6 bases). V lost 3 bases and J 3 bases, leaving 9 bases between the germline ends. Germline V CDR1 and CDR2: SGHRS, YFSETQ. This CDR3 contains 13 residues. CDR3 DNA sequence: TGCGCCAGCAGCTCTCGACAGGACACTGAAGCTTTCTTT. It encodes CASSSRQDTEAFF.

The gene calls are TRBV4-1 and TRBJ2-2; D is tentatively TRBD1 or TRBD2 (5 bases each). The germline V gene has CDR1 MGHRA and CDR2 YSYEKL. The CDR3 has 17 amino acids. The ends were cut back, 3 bases at V and 4 bases at J, with 18 bases in the middle. In DNA, the CDR3 is TGCGCCAGCAGCCAGAGGGCCCTACCGAGGGGCACCGGGGAGCTGTTTTTT. It codes for CASSQRALPRGTGELFF.

The V gene is TRBV5-1, the J gene TRBJ1-5, with D unclear. The CDR3 covers 17 residues. Between the trimmed V and J ends, which lost 0 bases and 0 bases, there was a span of 13 bases. Germline assignment: CDR1 SGHRS and CDR2 YFSETQ. The CDR3 protein is CASSLEKKTDSNQPQHF. As DNA, the CDR3 is TGCGCCAGCAGCTTGGAAAAGAAAACCGATAGCAATCAGCCCCAGCATTTT.

The V and J genes are TRBV2 and TRBJ1-4; 7 bases are a match to TRBD1. The CDR3 is 17 amino acids. After removal of 8 bases from V and 3 bases from J, the junction contained 15 bases not matched to a gene. CDR1 and CDR2 (germline): SNHLY, FYNNEI. CDR3 sequence (DNA): TGTGCCAGCGCTAATACAGGGGAACCTGCAGCTAATGAAAAACTGTTTTTT. This encodes CASANTGEPAANEKLFF. Filled out from reference TRBV2 and TRBJ1-4, the complete variable domain reads EPEVTQTPSHQVTQMGQEVILRCVPISNHLYFYWYRQILGQKVEFLVSFYNNEISEKSEIFDDQFSVERPDGSNFTLKIRSTKLEDSAMYFCASANTGEPAANEKLFFGSGTQLSVL.

This chain connects TRBV7-7 to TRBJ2-3, with 13 bases fitting TRBD2. With 4 bases clipped from V and 7 bases from J, the junction kept 11 bases outside the gene matches. The CDR3 consists of 17 residues. The germline V gene has CDR1 SSHAT and CDR2 FNYEAQ (reference sequence). The CDR3 DNA is TGTGCCAGCAGCTGTAGGACTAGCGGGGGCTACAAATATACGCAGTATTTT. Protein: CASSCRTSGGYKYTQYF.

This chain connects TRBV2 to TRBJ1-2; D remains ambiguous. V shed 5 bases and J shed 1 base, with 8 bases lying between them. This CDR3 has 13 residues. Germline V lookup: CDR1 SNHLY, CDR2 FYNNEI. CDR3 region: CASSYESNYGYTF. CDR3 nucleotide sequence: TGTGCCAGCAGTTACGAGAGTAACTATGGCTACACCTTC. Supplemented by reference TRBV2 and TRBJ1-2, the full variable domain reads EPEVTQTPSHQVTQMGQEVILRCVPISNHLYFYWYRQILGQKVEFLVSFYNNEISEKSEIFDDQFSVERPDGSNFTLKIRSTKLEDSAMYFCASSYESNYGYTFGSGTRLTVV.

The chain carries TRBV5-1 and TRBJ1-6; D is ambiguous. Trimming pared 0 bases from V and 10 bases from J, leaving 8 bases between. The CDR3 has 13 residues. Germline V gene lookup returns CDR1 SGHRS and CDR2 YFSETQ. The chain's CDR3 is CASSLDTGSPLHF. The CDR3 DNA follows: TGCGCCAGCAGCTTGGATACGGGATCACCCCTCCACTTT.

This sequence joins TRBV11-3 and TRBJ2-7; tentatively, D is TRBD2 (6 bases). V lost 1 base and J lost 2, with 9 bases in between. Germline V CDR1 and CDR2: SGHNT, YENEEA. CDR3 length: 14 amino acids. In DNA form, the CDR3 reads TGTGCCAGCAGCTTAGGGGCGGGGCCCTACGAGCAGTACTTC. Translated, it gives CASSLGAGPYEQYF.

The rearrangement joins TRBV29-1 to TRBJ2-3, with 8 bases fitting TRBD2. This CDR3 comprises 13 residues. The J segment lost 3 bases and the V segment lost 5 bases, leaving 4 bases of the junction unmatched. The germline V gene encodes CDR1 SQVTM and CDR2 ANQGSEA. The CDR3 reads CSVPGLATDTQYF. CDR3 coding DNA: TGCAGCGTTCCCGGACTAGCTACAGATACGCAGTATTTT.

The gene calls are TRBV5-6 and TRBJ1-1; TRBD1 aligns across 7 bases. J was trimmed by 1 base and V by 4 bases; bases with no gene match: 4. Germline V CDR1 and CDR2: SGHDT, YYEEEE. The CDR3 totals 14 residues. In nucleotides, the CDR3 is TGTGCCAGCAGCCCCCCAGGGGGGAACACTGAAGCTTTCTTT. Protein product: CASSPPGGNTEAFF.